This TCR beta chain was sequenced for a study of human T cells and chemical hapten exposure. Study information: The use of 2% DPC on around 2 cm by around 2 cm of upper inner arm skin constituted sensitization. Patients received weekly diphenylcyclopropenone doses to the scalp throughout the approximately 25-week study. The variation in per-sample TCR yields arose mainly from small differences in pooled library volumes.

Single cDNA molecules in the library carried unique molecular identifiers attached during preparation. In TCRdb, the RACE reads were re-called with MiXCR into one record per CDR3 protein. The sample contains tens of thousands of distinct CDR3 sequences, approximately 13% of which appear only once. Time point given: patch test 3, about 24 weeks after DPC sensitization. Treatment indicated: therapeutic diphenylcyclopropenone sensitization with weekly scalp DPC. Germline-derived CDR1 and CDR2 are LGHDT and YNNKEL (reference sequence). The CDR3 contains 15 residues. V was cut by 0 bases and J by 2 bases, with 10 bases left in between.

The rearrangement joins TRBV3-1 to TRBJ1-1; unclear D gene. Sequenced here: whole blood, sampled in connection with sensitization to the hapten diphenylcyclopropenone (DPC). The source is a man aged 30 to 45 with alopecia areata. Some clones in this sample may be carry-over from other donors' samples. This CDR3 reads CASSQDKGFNTEAFF. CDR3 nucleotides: TGTGCCAGCAGCCAAGACAAGGGCTTTAACACTGAAGCTTTCTTT. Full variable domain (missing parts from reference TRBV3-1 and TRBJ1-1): DTAVSQTPKYLVTQMGNDKSIKCEQNLGHDTMYWYKQDSKKFLKIMFSYNNKELIINETVPNRFSPKSPDKAHLNLHINSLELGDSAVYFCASSQDKGFNTEAFFGQGTRLTVV.